This T cell receptor (beta chain) was sequenced for a study of T cell repertoires in cytomegalovirus infection. TCRdb processed the reads anew with MiXCR; each CDR3 protein has one entry. The sample shows approximately 500,000 distinct CDR3 sequences, 16% of them seen only once. Germline V gene data show CDR1 as SEHNR and CDR2 as FQNEAQ (reference sequence). V lost 3 bases, J lost 0 bases, and 14 bases lay in between. The CDR3 runs to 16 residues. V gene TRBV7-9 combines with J gene TRBJ2-5; D is uncertain. The specimen sequenced was CD8+ T cells from PBMCs. The sequence was obtained from a human donor in good health (CMV status not recorded). Some clones in this sample may be carry-over from other donors' samples. The CDR3 reads CASSFRTRHDQETQYF. In DNA form, the CDR3 reads TGTGCCAGCAGCTTCCGAACTCGACACGACCAAGAGACCCAGTACTTC.